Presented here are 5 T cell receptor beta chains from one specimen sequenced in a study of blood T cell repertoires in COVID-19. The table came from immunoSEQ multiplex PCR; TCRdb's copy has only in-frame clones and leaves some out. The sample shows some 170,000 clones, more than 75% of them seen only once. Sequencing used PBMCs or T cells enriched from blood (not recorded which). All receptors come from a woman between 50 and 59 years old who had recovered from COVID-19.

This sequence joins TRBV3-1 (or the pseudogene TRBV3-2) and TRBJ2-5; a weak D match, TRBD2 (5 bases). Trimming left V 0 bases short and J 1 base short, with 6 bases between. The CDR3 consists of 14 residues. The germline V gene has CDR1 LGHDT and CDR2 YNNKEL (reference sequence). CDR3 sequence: CASSQELGQETQYF. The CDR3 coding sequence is TGTGCCAGCAGCCAAGAACTAGGCCAAGAGACCCAGTACTTC.

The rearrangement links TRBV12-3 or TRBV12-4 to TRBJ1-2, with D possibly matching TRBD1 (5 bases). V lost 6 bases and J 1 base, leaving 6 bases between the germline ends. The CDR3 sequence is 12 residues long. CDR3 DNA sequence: TGTGCCAGCAGCAGGGATAACTATGGCTACACCTTC. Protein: CASSRDNYGYTF.

The CDR3 spells CASSPRGTGGNTIYF. In DNA, the CDR3 is TGTGCCAGCTCACCCCGTGGGACAGGGGGAAACACCATATATTTT. The chain joins TRBV18 to TRBJ1-3, with 9 positions matching TRBD1. The CDR3 is 15 residues long. Germline V gene data show CDR1 as KGHSH and CDR2 as LQKENI. The V gene end was trimmed by 3 bases and the J gene end by 4 bases; junction bases not matched to a gene: 4.

The CDR3 sequence is CASSFYTGELFF. CDR3 nucleotide sequence: TGTGCCAGCAGTTTCTATACCGGGGAGCTGTTTTTT. The chain has TRBV12-3 or TRBV12-4 and TRBJ2-2; D ambiguous. The CDR3 length is 12 residues. V was trimmed by 3 bases and J by 5 bases, leaving 4 bases between them.

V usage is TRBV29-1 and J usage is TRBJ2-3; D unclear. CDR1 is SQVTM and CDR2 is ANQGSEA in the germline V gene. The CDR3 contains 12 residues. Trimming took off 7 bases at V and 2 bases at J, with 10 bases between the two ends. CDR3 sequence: CSGRLSTDTQYF. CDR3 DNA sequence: TGCAGCGGTCGACTCTCCACAGATACGCAGTATTTT.